This T cell receptor beta chain was recovered during a study of PD-L1 blockade in urothelial cancer. On the study more broadly: Earlier, patients had received 0 to 3 chemotherapy regimens. The study recovered a median of approximately 150,000 T cells per blood sample.

Time point of the sample: pretreatment peripheral blood. General study results and limits: Blood clones associated with the tumor expanded more at 3 weeks in durable-benefit patients.

As to this clone: No antigen is known for it.

Synthetic templates analogous to TCR were spiked into all PCRs individually. The method was immunoSEQ multiplex PCR; TCRdb's version includes in-frame clones alone and lacks a portion of them. The repertoire includes about 80,000 clones, around four fifths of them detected once, and about 6.9% sits in the top ten. The CDR3 totals 14 residues. In germline, CDR1 is MNHEY, CDR2 SVGAGI. Trimming took 5 bases from V and 3 from J; bases not matched to a gene: 6. The chain combines TRBV6-5 with TRBJ2-7; 8 nucleotides align to TRBD2. The TCR was taken from a man aged 35 to 55 with urothelial cancer. The sample here was PBMCs, taken around atezolizumab (anti-PD-L1) treatment. The chain's CDR3 is CASSRAGDSYEQYF. DNA of the CDR3: TGTGCCAGCAGTCGAGCGGGAGACAGCTACGAGCAGTACTTC.